The rows below give T cell receptor beta chains drawn from one sample of a study of cytomegalovirus exposure and HLA in healthy donors. This table comes from immunoSEQ multiplex PCR, and its TCRdb copy is limited to in-frame clones, with some not included. The sample lists about 150,000 clones, about four fifths occurring once. Sequencing input: PBMCs. The receptors come from a man younger than 40 in good health and CMV-seropositive. The CDR3 runs from the conserved cysteine through the conserved F or W. The D gene is left open where the match is weak. Clone size is not always given. Where it is, it says once, few, many or a class for expanded clones.

CDR3 DNA	CDR3 protein	D gene	clone size	V gene	J gene
TGTGCCAGCAGTTTATCCCTCCCGGTGGATGAGCAGTTCTTC	CASSLSLPVDEQFF	-	few	TRBV27	TRBJ2-1
TGTGCCAGTAGTATTTTTGGGATTACAGGGTTCGAGTCCGGGGAGCTGTTTTTT	CASSIFGITGFESGELFF	-	-	TRBV19	TRBJ2-2
TGTGCCAGCAGTCCCTTTCGTGCGGGGGCGCGGGCCTACGAGCAGTACTTC	CASSPFRAGARAYEQYF	-	-	TRBV28	TRBJ2-7
TGCGCCAGCAGCTTGGAGACAGGGTATCAGCCCCAGCATTTT	CASSLETGYQPQHF	TRBD1	-	TRBV5-1	TRBJ1-5
TGTGCCAGCAGCGTAGACAGTTTCAATTCACCCCTCCACTTT	CASSVDSFNSPLHF	-	-	TRBV9	TRBJ1-6
TGTGCCAGCAGCATGGGGGGGGTGAGGGCAAGGACTGAAGCTTTCTTT	CASSMGGVRARTEAFF	-	-	TRBV5-6	TRBJ1-1
TGTGCCAGCAGTGAAGCTCAGGACAGGGTTAATCAGCCCCAGCATTTT	CASSEAQDRVNQPQHF	TRBD1	-	TRBV2	TRBJ1-5
TGCGCCAGCAGCGCGAGGCAGGGTGGGACCCAGTACTTC	CASSARQGGTQYF	-	-	TRBV10-1	TRBJ2-5
TGTGCCACCGGCGGACAGGTCGCCTTCTCCTACGAGCAGTACTTC	CATGGQVAFSYEQYF	TRBD1	-	TRBV28	TRBJ2-7
TGTGCCAGCAGCCTAGGATACTCCTACAATGAGCAGTTCTTC	CASSLGYSYNEQFF	-	-	TRBV6-6	TRBJ2-1
TGCAGTGCTATCGACAGGGGCCAGCAGTACTTC	CSAIDRGQQYF	TRBD1	-	TRBV20-1	TRBJ2-5
TGTGCCAGCAGCTTACAGGTCGAGCAGCCCCAGCATTTT	CASSLQVEQPQHF	-	-	TRBV7-8	TRBJ1-5
TGTGCCAGCAGTTTTCCGGGACTAGCGGGGCCATCTGGGGGGACCCAGTACTTC	CASSFPGLAGPSGGTQYF	TRBD2	-	TRBV5-6	TRBJ2-5
TGCGCCAGCAGCTCAGGGACAGCCTATGGCTACACCTTC	CASSSGTAYGYTF	TRBD1	-	TRBV5-1	TRBJ1-2
TGTGCCAGCAGCTTCCCCCCGACAGGGGATGAAAAACTGTTTTTT	CASSFPPTGDEKLFF	TRBD1	-	TRBV7-9	TRBJ1-4
TGTGCCAGCAAGACCGCCGGGAACACCATATATTTT	CASKTAGNTIYF	-	-	TRBV28	TRBJ1-3
TGTGCCAGCAGCTTCGACAGGGACCTCTATGGCTACACCTTC	CASSFDRDLYGYTF	TRBD1	-	TRBV13	TRBJ1-2
TGTGCCAGTAGTATGGACCCAGCGGGTAGGAGTGAGCAGTTCTTC	CASSMDPAGRSEQFF	-	-	TRBV19	TRBJ2-1
TGTGCCACCAGCAGCAAGACAGGGGGCATCAATCAGCCCCAGCATTTT	CATSSKTGGINQPQHF	TRBD1	-	TRBV15	TRBJ1-5
TGTGCCAGCAGACAGGGGGCTAATGAAAAACTGTTTTTT	CASRQGANEKLFF	TRBD1	-	TRBV6-1	TRBJ1-4
TGTGCCTGCACCCCGGGGACTCAGGGCCTCTACGAGCAGTACTTC	CACTPGTQGLYEQYF	-	-	TRBV30	TRBJ2-7
TGTGCCAGCAGGCGGGACAGGGTGAGCACTGAAGCTTTCTTT	CASRRDRVSTEAFF	TRBD1	once	TRBV2	TRBJ1-1